These 26 T cell receptor beta chains originate from one sample sequenced in a study of T cell responses to AZD1222 COVID-19 vaccine. Libraries were prepared by immunoSEQ multiplex PCR; TCRdb keeps only in-frame clonotypes and omits some of them. The repertoire holds under 80,000 clones, with roughly 88% as singletons. Sequencing was performed on peripheral blood, taken on day 0 of AZD1222 vaccination. These receptors were collected from an adult in good health.

The gene calls are TRBV7-2 and TRBJ2-7; the match to TRBD1 covers 7 bases. The germline V gene has CDR1 SGHTA and CDR2 FQGNSA. CDR3 length: 14 amino acids. Trimming took 5 bases from V and 2 from J; bases not matched to a gene: 6. CDR3: CASSRDQGAYEQYF. The CDR3 DNA reads as TGTGCCAGCAGCCGGGATCAGGGGGCCTACGAGCAGTACTTC.

The CDR3 DNA reads as TGTGCCACCAGCAGAGATCCCCAAGAGACCCAGTACTTC. Translated, it gives CATSRDPQETQYF. The chain has TRBV15 and TRBJ2-5, with D uncertain. Trimming removed 0 bases from V and 1 base from J, with 3 bases in between. The CDR3 covers 13 residues. Germline V gives CDR1 LNHNV, CDR2 YYDKDF (reference sequence).

The rearrangement joins TRBV14 to TRBJ2-7; D gene uncertain. Deletions cut 0 bases from V and 2 bases from J, with 8 bases between. CDR1 and CDR2 from the germline V gene are SGHDN and FVKESK. This CDR3 region has 14 residues. This CDR3 is CASSQDTTAYEQYF. As DNA, the CDR3 is TGTGCCAGCAGCCAAGACACTACGGCCTACGAGCAGTACTTC.

In its sample, this clone was seen a few times. The gene calls are TRBV28 and TRBJ1-2, with unresolved D. The length of the CDR3 is 13 residues. Germline lookup yields CDR1 MDHEN and CDR2 SYDVKM. V lost 6 bases and J lost 2, with 10 bases in between. Written as DNA, the CDR3 is TGTGCCAGCAGAACCGACATGAACTATGGCTACACCTTC. Its protein product is CASRTDMNYGYTF.

This chain links TRBV6-5 with TRBJ2-1, with 7 bases aligning to TRBD1. Germline CDR1 and CDR2: MNHEY and SVGAGI. After removal of 2 bases from V and 15 bases from J, the junction contained 4 bases not matched to a gene. There are 11 residues in the CDR3. In DNA, the CDR3 is TGTGCCAGCAGTTACAGGGGGCTCCCGTTCTTC. It is translated as CASSYRGLPFF.

This clone was found many times. V usage is TRBV6-4 and J usage is TRBJ2-3; 13 nucleotides match TRBD2. V was pared by 6 bases and J by 1 base, with 4 bases of the junction left unmatched. The CDR3 has 16 amino acids. Germline CDR1 MRHNA, CDR2 SNTAGT. The CDR3 nucleotides read TGTGCCAGCAGCCCCGGGACTAGCGGGGGCACAGATACGCAGTATTTT. Translation gives CASSPGTSGGTDTQYF.

The rearrangement links TRBV28 to TRBJ2-7, with D hard to call. V was trimmed by 2 bases and J by 2 bases, leaving 10 bases between them. Per germline, CDR1 MDHEN and CDR2 SYDVKM. The CDR3 covers 14 residues. CDR3 in amino acids: CASSLPGRTYEQYF. The DNA for the CDR3 is TGTGCCAGCAGTTTACCTGGCCGAACCTACGAGCAGTACTTC.

This chain links TRBV4-3 with TRBJ2-7, with 9 nucleotides matching TRBD1. The junction had 13 bases not matched to a gene; V was cut back by 2 bases and J by 2 bases. The CDR3 is made up of 18 amino acids. CDR1 is LGHNA, CDR2 YSLEER, per germline. CDR3 sequence (DNA): TGCGCCAGCAGCCAAAGCCCCCTCCAGACAGGGGGGCCCTACGAGCAGTACTTC. As protein: CASSQSPLQTGGPYEQYF.

This sequence joins TRBV5-4 and TRBJ2-2; maybe TRBD1 (6 bases). The ends were cut back, 5 bases at V and 4 bases at J, with 12 bases in the middle. From germline, CDR1 is SGHNT and CDR2 YYREEE (reference sequence). The CDR3 spans 14 residues. The CDR3 loop is CASREVGGTGELFF. CDR3 DNA sequence: TGTGCCAGCAGGGAAGTAGGGGGCACCGGGGAGCTGTTTTTT.

The V and J genes are TRBV5-1 and TRBJ1-1; D unresolved. V dropped 8 bases and J dropped 1 base, with 15 bases sitting between them. CDR3 size: 14 residues. Germline CDR1 and CDR2: SGHRS and YFSETQ. DNA of the CDR3: TGCGCCAGTACGATATTGGACGGGAACACTGAAGCTTTCTTT. Amino acids: CASTILDGNTEAFF.

The V and J genes are TRBV5-5 and TRBJ1-2; no reliable D call. Trimming took off 2 bases at V and 4 bases at J, with 6 bases between the two ends. The V gene's germline CDR1 is SGHKS and CDR2 YYEKEE (reference sequence). This CDR3 is 12 amino acids long. The CDR3 DNA follows: TGTGCCAGCAGCTTACGGGGCTATGGCTACACCTTC. Protein sequence: CASSLRGYGYTF.

The chain couples TRBV6-1 to TRBJ2-5; D is unresolved. CDR3 length: 15 residues. Looked up from germline, CDR1 is MNHNS and CDR2 is SASEGT. With 2 bases removed from V and 4 bases from J, the gap between germline ends came to 14 bases. The CDR3 here is CASSETVGFGETQYF. CDR3 sequence (DNA): TGTGCCAGCAGTGAAACGGTGGGGTTCGGAGAGACCCAGTACTTC.

In DNA, the CDR3 is TGCAGCGTTGAAGATAGGTCCGGAGGCTACACCTTC. Protein product: CSVEDRSGGYTF. V and J are TRBV29-1 and TRBJ1-2; no clear D gene. V was trimmed by 0 bases and J by 8 bases, leaving 10 bases between them. The CDR3 covers 12 residues. CDR1 SQVTM and CDR2 ANQGSEA come from the germline V gene.

The chain has TRBV5-4 and TRBJ1-3, with 10 nucleotides matching TRBD1. Germline V gene lookup returns CDR1 SGHNT and CDR2 YYREEE (reference sequence). V was clipped by 4 bases and J by 1 base; unmatched bases: 8. The CDR3 spans 17 residues. The CDR3 sequence is CASSRGQGKVSGNTIYF. Written as DNA, the CDR3 is TGTGCCAGCAGCCGGGGACAGGGGAAGGTATCTGGAAACACCATATATTTT.

The J gene is TRBJ2-7, the V gene TRBV6-1; D gene ambiguous. Germline assignment: CDR1 MNHNS and CDR2 SASEGT. This CDR3 is built from 14 residues. Between the trimmed V and J ends, which lost 1 base and 4 bases, there was a span of 11 bases. CDR3: CASSEDRFFYEQYF. The DNA for the CDR3 is TGTGCCAGCAGTGAAGACAGATTTTTTTACGAGCAGTACTTC.

Worth noting for this clone: The same CDR3 arises from other DNA sequences in this sample as well. V is TRBV18 and J is TRBJ2-7, with D possibly called TRBD1 or TRBD2 (5 bases each). Trimming cost V 3 bases and J 0 bases, with 15 bases left between them. This CDR3 comprises 16 residues. Per germline, CDR1 KGHSH and CDR2 LQKENI. The CDR3 nucleotides are TGTGCCAGCTCACCCCTACCGGGGCCTGGCTCCTACGAGCAGTACTTC. It encodes CASSPLPGPGSYEQYF.

This rearrangement joins TRBV28 to TRBJ1-2; no reliable D call. This CDR3 is built from 15 residues. Trimming took off 3 bases at V and 4 bases at J, with 15 bases between the two ends. Germline V gene sequence: CDR1 MDHEN, CDR2 SYDVKM. CDR3 sequence: CASSFLQEFGYGYTF. CDR3 DNA sequence: TGTGCCAGCAGTTTTCTTCAGGAGTTTGGCTATGGCTACACCTTC.

The chain is built from TRBV6-5 and TRBJ2-7, with 7 bases matching TRBD1. The CDR3 contains 11 residues. J was trimmed by 7 bases and V by 10 bases; bases with no gene match: 7. CDR1 and CDR2 from the germline V gene are MNHEY and SVGAGI. CDR3 loop: CATTQGREQYF. In DNA form, the CDR3 reads TGTGCCACCACACAGGGGCGGGAGCAGTACTTC.

V is TRBV9 and J is TRBJ2-5, with unresolved D. Deletions cut 0 bases from V and 3 bases from J, with 6 bases between. The CDR3 is 13 residues long. Germline values: CDR1 SGDLS, CDR2 YYNGEE. CDR3 in amino acids: CASSVGVKETQYF. The CDR3 DNA sequence: TGTGCCAGCAGCGTAGGGGTTAAAGAGACCCAGTACTTC.

The chain links TRBV18 to TRBJ2-7; D not certain. Germline V CDR1 and CDR2: KGHSH, LQKENI. V dropped 6 bases and J dropped 3 bases, with 9 bases sitting between them. The CDR3 runs to 12 residues. This CDR3 is CASSPRNYEQYF. Written as DNA, the CDR3 is TGTGCCAGCTCTCCCCGAAACTACGAGCAGTACTTC.

The V call is TRBV5-1, the J call TRBJ2-3, with 7 bases lining up with TRBD2. There are 20 residues in the CDR3. Germline lookup yields CDR1 SGHRS and CDR2 YFSETQ. The V and J ends lost 0 bases and 0 bases, in that order; junction bases with no gene match: 16. The CDR3 sequence is CASSLGLTGLVGSSTDTQYF. The CDR3 DNA reads TGCGCCAGCAGCTTGGGCCTTACAGGACTAGTGGGATCTAGCACAGATACGCAGTATTTT.

V gene TRBV27 combines with J gene TRBJ2-1; 13 positions agree with TRBD2. The trim removed 6 bases at V and 0 bases at J, leaving 5 bases unmatched. This CDR3 comprises 17 residues. The germline CDR1 and CDR2 sequences are MNHEY and SMNVEV (reference sequence). The CDR3 reads CASSGLAGVSSYNEQFF. CDR3 bases: TGTGCCAGCAGCGGACTAGCGGGAGTGAGCTCCTACAATGAGCAGTTCTTC.

The CDR3 reads CASSLTPSRNDQPQHF. In DNA form, the CDR3 reads TGTGCCAGCAGTTTAACCCCCTCGCGGAACGATCAGCCCCAGCATTTT. V gene TRBV28 combines with J gene TRBJ1-5; no clear D gene. Germline CDR1 MDHEN, CDR2 SYDVKM. This CDR3 contains 16 residues. The V gene lost 2 bases and the J gene lost 5 bases, with 16 bases spanning the gap.

The chain links TRBV19 to TRBJ2-1; D is unclear. Trimming shortened V by 3 bases and J by 5 bases, and 2 bases separated the two germline ends. CDR1 LNHDA and CDR2 SQIVND come from the germline V gene (reference sequence). The CDR3 consists of 11 residues. The CDR3 bases are TGTGCCAGTAGTATTCACAATGAGCAGTTCTTC. The encoded protein is CASSIHNEQFF. The variable domain in full, with the rest retrieved from reference TRBV19 and TRBJ2-1, is DGGITQSPKYLFRKEGQNVTLSCEQNLNHDAMYWYRQDPGQGLRLIYYSQIVNDFQKGDIAEGYSVSREKKESFPLTVTSAQKNPTAFYLCASSIHNEQFFGPGTRLTVL.

The count of this clone is one. The chain joins TRBV4-2 to TRBJ2-3; the match to TRBD2 covers 10 bases. The germline V gene encodes CDR1 LGHNA and CDR2 YNFKEQ. This CDR3 spans 16 amino acids. V gave up 0 bases and J gave up 8 bases; unmatched junction bases: 8. The CDR3 nucleotides read TGTGCCAGCAGCCAAGATAGTACTAGCGGGGTTCTTACGCAGTATTTT. Residues: CASSQDSTSGVLTQYF.

This chain uses TRBV5-6 with TRBJ2-5; D not certain. The CDR3 length is 11 residues. Looked up from germline, CDR1 is SGHDT and CDR2 is YYEEEE. V dropped 2 bases and J dropped 5 bases, with 4 bases sitting between them. CDR3 loop: CASSFGETQYF. The CDR3 coding sequence is TGTGCCAGCAGCTTTGGCGAGACCCAGTACTTC.